A selection of T cell receptor beta chains follows, all from one sample in a study of cytotoxic CD8 clonotypes in ibrutinib-treated CLL. Clones were read by immunoSEQ multiplex PCR, and TCRdb kept only the in-frame ones, dropping some. The profile shows roughly 180,000 clones, under 90% of them singletons. The specimen comprised PBMCs, sampled after 24 months of ibrutinib treatment. The receptor source for this set is a human donor with chronic lymphocytic leukemia. The CDR3 runs from the conserved cysteine through the conserved F or W. The D gene is left open where the match is weak. A clone size is listed for some rows: how often the clone was seen (once, few, many), or a class if it is expanded.

j_call,clone_size,d_call,cdr3_length,v_call,cdr3_aa,cdr3_nt
TRBJ1-1,NA,NA,13,TRBV11-3,CASSPQANTEAFF,TGTGCCAGCAGCCCACAAGCGAACACTGAAGCTTTCTTT
TRBJ2-1,NA,TRBD2,17,TRBV15,CATSRVWREVGFYEQFF,TGTGCCACCAGCAGAGTATGGCGGGAGGTTGGTTTTTATGAGCAGTTCTTC
TRBJ2-2,NA,NA,18,TRBV4-2,CASSRIPPGLSNTGELFF,TGTGCCAGCAGCCGCATCCCTCCGGGACTTTCTAACACCGGGGAGCTGTTTTTT
TRBJ1-2,NA,NA,10,TRBV20-1,CSAEPQSYTF,TGCAGTGCCGAGCCTCAAAGCTACACCTTC
TRBJ2-3,NA,NA,14,TRBV18,CASSPGLAPDTQYF,TGTGCCAGCTCACCGGGACTTGCCCCAGATACGCAGTATTTT
TRBJ2-1,NA,TRBD2,14,TRBV7-3,CASSQLAGYREQFF,TGTGCCAGCAGCCAATTAGCGGGATACAGGGAGCAGTTCTTC
TRBJ1-1,NA,TRBD1,13,TRBV6-6,CASSTTGGVRAFF,TGTGCCAGCAGTACGACAGGGGGAGTGAGAGCTTTCTTT
TRBJ1-2,NA,NA,13,TRBV2,CASSFALDYGYTF,TGTGCCAGCAGTTTTGCCCTTGACTATGGCTACACCTTC
TRBJ1-2,once,NA,13,TRBV19,CASSLRTVYGYTF,TGTGCCAGTAGTCTCCGGACAGTCTATGGCTACACCTTC
TRBJ2-3,NA,NA,13,TRBV5-6,CASSLVGTNTQYF,TGTGCCAGCAGCTTGGTGGGGACAAATACGCAGTATTTT
TRBJ1-2,NA,TRBD1,15,TRBV2,CASNNDRGGNYGYTF,TGTGCCAGCAACAATGACAGGGGGGGTAACTATGGCTACACCTTC
TRBJ1-1,NA,TRBD1,13,TRBV28,CASLQGGYTEAFF,TGTGCCAGCCTACAGGGGGGGTACACTGAAGCTTTCTTT
TRBJ1-1,once,NA,14,TRBV4-1,CASSQTGVDTEAFF,TGCGCCAGCAGCCAAACCGGGGTCGACACTGAAGCTTTCTTT
TRBJ2-1,NA,NA,14,TRBV6-5,CASSYSEGYNEQFF,TGTGCCAGCAGTTACTCTGAGGGGTACAATGAGCAGTTCTTC
TRBJ1-1,few,NA,13,TRBV29-1,CSVDLDMNTEAFF,TGCAGCGTTGATCTAGACATGAACACTGAAGCTTTCTTT
TRBJ2-5,NA,NA,14,TRBV5-8,CASSSYPGVETQYF,TGTGCCAGCAGCTCCTATCCGGGGGTGGAGACCCAGTACTTC
TRBJ2-1,NA,TRBD2,13,TRBV28,CASRAGGRNEQFF,TGTGCCAGCAGAGCGGGAGGGCGGAATGAGCAGTTCTTC
TRBJ2-3,NA,NA,15,TRBV6-1,CASSELSSLDVTQYF,TGTGCCAGCAGTGAATTATCGTCCTTAGATGTTACGCAGTATTTT
TRBJ2-5,NA,NA,14,TRBV29-1,CSVDSSGGRETQYF,TGCAGCGTTGATTCTTCGGGGGGCCGAGAGACCCAGTACTTC
TRBJ1-5,NA,NA,18,TRBV4-1,CASSQEQGKDFSNQPQHF,TGCGCCAGCAGCCAAGAACAAGGAAAAGACTTTAGCAATCAGCCCCAGCATTTT
TRBJ1-5,NA,TRBD1,16,TRBV9,CASSPTGTGGIQPQHF,TGTGCCAGCAGCCCAACCGGGACAGGGGGCATTCAGCCCCAGCATTTT
TRBJ1-2,once,NA,15,TRBV6-5,CASTPRRGEGYGYTF,TGTGCCAGCACCCCGCGCAGGGGCGAAGGCTATGGCTACACCTTC
TRBJ1-3,NA,NA,15,TRBV28,CASSLDPGPGNTIYF,TGTGCCAGCAGTTTAGATCCGGGGCCTGGAAACACCATATATTTT
TRBJ2-2,few,NA,18,TRBV4-2,CASSQAPVRQSNTGELFF,TGTGCCAGCAGCCAAGCCCCCGTGAGACAGTCTAACACCGGGGAGCTGTTTTTT
TRBJ2-3,NA,NA,15,TRBV7-3,CASSLRGLGTDTQYF,TGTGCCAGCAGCTTAAGAGGGTTGGGGACAGATACGCAGTATTTT